This T cell receptor (beta chain) was recovered during a study of T cell repertoires in cytomegalovirus infection. Findings of the study overall: HLA-C-restricted CMV-specific TCR beta clonotypes prevailed in the ex vivo response. Identification of carriers of CMV plus the relevant HLA was performed using cumulative public TCR beta family frequency.

TCRdb itself ran the reads through MiXCR, one entry per CDR3 protein. In the table there are roughly 640,000 distinct CDR3 sequences, 24% of which are singletons. There are 13 residues in the CDR3. Germline V gives CDR1 SGHVS, CDR2 FNYEAQ. V gave up 5 bases and J gave up 7 bases; unmatched junction bases: 6. This clonotype has a count of ten or more. No antigen is known for it. The source of this sequence is a human donor in good health (CMV status not recorded). Some clones in this sample may be carry-over from other donors' samples. Specimen: CD8+ T cells from PBMCs. The chain recombines TRBV7-6 with TRBJ1-2, with 8 nucleotides matching TRBD1. The DNA for the CDR3 is TGTGCCAGCAGCGTCGGACAGGGTGCTGGCTACACCTTC. Amino acids: CASSVGQGAGYTF.